This passage covers 11 T cell receptor delta chains from one sample sequenced in a study of gamma-delta T cells after stem cell transplantation. TCRdb fed the RT-PCR reads into CATT to redo clone calling. The top ten clones hold 50% to 75% of a sample with about 800 delta-chain clones, about a tenth of them seen once. Sequencing was done on a sample of gamma-delta T cells. The receptors were gathered from a human donor. It is not recorded whose cells these are; they may come from a transplant donor.

As regards this clone: TCRdb's listed protein matches a much larger clone and diverges from this DNA's translation at residue 11, likely through a read error; the protein shown comes from the DNA. The chain has TRDV1 and TRDJ1; 12 bases match TRDD3. J was trimmed by 7 bases and V by 4 bases; bases with no gene match: 7. Per the germline V gene, CDR1 is TSWWSYY and CDR2 is QGS. The CDR3 contains 15 residues. The CDR3 is CALGGTGGYPVKLIF. CDR3 bases: TGTGCTCTTGGGGGGACTGGGGGATACCCCGTTAAACTCATCTTT.

On this clone itself: The protein that TCRdb holds for this DNA derives from a much larger clone and differs from the translated DNA at residue 12, which likely indicates a read error; the protein shown here is translated from the DNA. The chain couples TRDV1 to TRDJ1; TRDD3 aligns across 12 bases. Per germline, CDR1 TSWWSYY and CDR2 QGS. CDR3 length: 15 residues. The chain's CDR3 is CALGGTGGYPDELIF. CDR3 sequence (DNA): TGTGCTCTTGGGGGGACTGGGGGATACCCCGATGAACTCATCTTT.

This clone qualifies as large. Since a much larger clone is just one base distant, this may be a read error. The V gene is TRDV2, the J gene TRDJ1, with 9 bases lining up with TRDD3. CDR1 GEAIGNYY and CDR2 EKD come from the germline V gene. This CDR3 has 23 amino acids. V lost 3 bases, J lost 0 bases, and 28 bases stayed unmatched. The DNA of the CDR3 is TGTGCCTGTGACTTGTTAATGGGGGATAATACCCCGAATACCGGGCATTACACCGATAAACTCATCTTT. The encoded protein is CACDLLMGDNTPNTGHYTDKLIF.

This clone is deemed large. This chain joins TRDV2 and TRDJ1; 9 bases align to TRDD3. The CDR3 has 18 amino acids. CDR1 is GEAIGNYY and CDR2 is EKD in the germline V gene. The V segment lost 2 bases and the J segment 1 base; nucleotides outside the gene matches: 13. The CDR3 region is CACDSVSLGDSSTDKLIF. The CDR3 bases are TGTGCCTGTGACAGTGTCTCCTTGGGGGATAGTTCCACCGATAAACTCATCTTT.

Regarding this clone: TCRdb records a much larger clone's protein for this DNA, with a difference at residue 5 that likely arises from a read error; the protein given is the translation of the DNA. This sequence joins TRDV1 and TRDJ2, with TRDD3 identical over 10 bases. This CDR3 comprises 14 residues. The J segment lost 7 bases and the V segment lost 6 bases, leaving 5 bases of the junction unmatched. CDR1 is TSWWSYY, CDR2 QGS, per germline. This chain's CDR3 is CALGWGIGVAQLFF. The CDR3 DNA reads TGTGCTCTTGGCTGGGGGATAGGAGTAGCACAACTCTTCTTT.

This clone was recorded a few times. A single base is all that separates this from a far larger clone, so a read error is likely. The CDR3 spells CAASARAGGYWPRYTDKLIF. CDR3 nucleotide sequence: TGTGCAGCAAGCGCGCGGGCTGGGGGATACTGGCCAAGGTACACCGATAAACTCATCTTT. The V gene is TRAV29/DV5, the J gene TRDJ1; TRDD3 matches at 11 bases. The germline V gene encodes CDR1 NSMFDY and CDR2 ISSIKDK. This CDR3 comprises 20 residues. The V and J ends lost 0 bases and 0 bases, in that order; junction bases with no gene match: 16.

For this clone: TCRdb's entry gives the protein of a much larger clone, which mismatches this DNA's translation at residue 11, likely from a read error; the protein reported here is translated from the DNA. V usage is TRDV2 and J usage is TRDJ1; 10 bases are shared with TRDD3. Germline CDR1 GEAIGNYY, CDR2 EKD. Losses at the gene ends were 4 bases for V and 3 bases for J; bases not matched to a gene: 16. The CDR3 runs 18 residues. This CDR3 reads CACDSLQTGGCAPDKLIF. CDR3 DNA sequence: TGTGCCTGTGATAGCCTTCAAACTGGGGGATGCGCTCCCGATAAACTCATCTTT.

The V gene is TRDV1, the J gene TRDJ1, with 13 positions matching TRDD3. V was clipped by 4 bases and J by 7 bases; unmatched bases: 30. Germline values: CDR1 TSWWSYY, CDR2 QGS. The CDR3 is 23 residues long. The CDR3 here is CALGAQFGPSYVSYWGIRAKLIF. DNA for the CDR3: TGTGCTCTTGGGGCCCAATTCGGGCCTTCCTACGTTTCGTACTGGGGGATACGCGCTAAACTCATCTTT.

As concerns this clone: A read error is the likely source, as a far larger clone sits one nucleotide away. The sample contains more than one DNA sequence encoding this CDR3. The chain carries TRDV1 and TRDJ1, with 8 bases fitting TRDD3. CDR3 length: 19 residues. CDR1 is TSWWSYY, CDR2 QGS, per germline. The CDR3 DNA reads as TGTGCCCTTGGAATTAGGGGGTTCATTGCCTGGGGGAAGGGCCATAAACTCATCTTT. It is translated as CALGIRGFIAWGKGHKLIF.

A word on this clone: A far larger clone is a single base away, which makes a read error likely. The J gene is TRDJ1, the V gene TRDV2, with 11 bases fitting TRDD3. Per the germline V gene, CDR1 is GEAIGNYY and CDR2 is EKD. The length of the CDR3 is 23 residues. Trimming cost V 3 bases and J 1 base; bases outside gene matches: 27. The CDR3 here is CACDLLLGDNTPNTGHSTDKLIF. The CDR3 DNA reads TGTGCCTGTGACTTGTTACTGGGGGATAATACCCCGAATACCGGGCATTCCACCGATAAACTCATCTTT.

By share, this clone ranks as large. A much larger clonotype is one base distant, so this may be a read error. This chain uses TRDV1 with TRDJ2; 8 bases are a match to TRDD3. J gave up 7 bases and V 6 bases, and 7 bases lay outside the gene matches. CDR1 is TSWWSYY, CDR2 QGS, per germline. The CDR3 runs 14 residues. CDR3 nucleotide sequence: TGTGCTCTTGGCCGGGGGATAGGAGGAGCACAACTCTTCTTT. This encodes CALGRGIGGAQLFF.